This TCR beta chain was obtained from a study of T cell responses to AZD1222 COVID-19 vaccine (dated by TCRdb to the early 2020s). With respect to the entire study: A total of 230 or so trial participants underwent TCR sequencing, of whom about 210 received two doses of AZD1222 and some 25 received two doses of the MenACWY control vaccine. Trial participants were enrolled by age into 18-55, 56-69 and 70-plus year subgroups, with about 150, 28 and 57 TCR-sequenced participants respectively. General conclusions and limits of the study: Epitopes outside the regions mutated in the B.1.351 and B.1.1.7 variants were reportedly recognized by nearly half of the unique spike-specific TCRs. The 56-69-year group was small, and its depth increase did not reach significance, likely because of low power. The whole spike protein was spanned by vaccine-associated CD4 TCRs, and dominant responses were seen in regions 160-218 and 743-854. Conclusions about previously exposed vaccinees are limited, since just six or seven AZD1222 recipients were seropositive for SARS-CoV-2 at baseline. Participants were mostly white British, with more females than males. The authors suggested clonal diversity may have been underestimated. Because no samples from the day 14 peak response were available, repertoires could be characterized only after the peak T cell response. A significant rise in spike-specific TCR breadth and depth was observed after two AZD1222 doses relative to day 0 and relative to MenACWY recipients.

Of note for this clone: This receptor's antigen is unknown. There are no base qualities to consult, and no much larger clone falls within one base.

The label giving this sample's time point can be read as: baseline before first vaccination. In the paper's terms, the treatment or condition label means: meningococcal conjugate vaccine given as trial control. Vaccinee samples were obtained from the UK trials COV001 and COV002, which included a single-blind randomized controlled phase 2/3 trial of AZD1222 (ChAdOx1 nCoV-19) in healthy adults. For TCRbeta chain sequencing, PBMC samples were collected from trial participants at day 0 and at day 28 after the second dose. Spanning cysteine to phenylalanine, the CDR3 consists of 15 amino acids. Only CDR3 DNA is held: 45 bases, read in frame from base 1. Trimming takes 3 bases off V and 2 bases off J; junction bases not matched to a gene: 0. CDR1 and CDR2, looked up from the germline V gene, are SNHLY and FYNNEI. The CDR3 regions of human TCRbeta chains were subjected to immunosequencing. As for the original processing: Repertoire TCRs were matched against a reference library of SARS-CoV-2-specific TCRs generated with the MIRA antigen-specificity platform. Breadth was defined as the fraction of unique TCRs that were SARS-CoV-2-associated, and depth was defined as the fraction of total T cells that were SARS-CoV-2-associated. Using the MIRA data, each spike-specific TCR was mapped to the spike region that the TCR reacts to and placed in a CD4 or CD8 class. Log10-transformed breadth and depth values were compared by one-way ANOVA with Sidak's multiple comparisons tests. TCRdb carries this immuneACCESS record with in-frame sequences only. Its versions omit some clonotypes, under half of them owing to an unresolved V gene in the studies checked, with the rest unexplained. The V and J calls and clone size come from that table; D and trimming were worked out from the DNA. Recorded for this sample are about 110,000 clones; roughly nine tenths of them occurred a single time. The top ten constitute about 3% of the sample.

The sequencing here drew on peripheral blood, taken on day 0 of MenACWY control vaccination. This receptor chain uses TRBV2 and TRBJ2-1; the central 11 bases match TRBD1. The sequence was obtained from an adult in good health. The CDR3 region: CASSEGQGAYNEQFF. The DNA is TGTGCCAGCAGTGAGGGACAGGGGGCCTACAATGAGCAGTTCTTC. The variable domain in full, with residues beyond the CDR3 obtained from the reference TRBV2 and TRBJ2-1 genes, is EPEVTQTPSHQVTQMGQEVILRCVPISNHLYFYWYRQILGQKVEFLVSFYNNEISEKSEIFDDQFSVERPDGSNFTLKIRSTKLEDSAMYFCASSEGQGAYNEQFFGPGTRLTVL.